The 15 T cell receptor beta chains below all came from one sample that was sequenced in a study of metastatic and nonmetastatic thyroid tumors. Before thyroid surgery, none of the patients had received any treatment. TCRdb used MiXCR to call clones anew from the PCR reads. Of roughly 39,000 clones listed, roughly 50% are singletons. The specimen was tumor tissue. These receptor sequences come from a male donor with papillary thyroid cancer or a benign thyroid nodule (not recorded which). Some clones in this sample may be carry-over from other donors' samples.

The chain couples TRBV27 to TRBJ2-1; unclear D gene. This CDR3 has 15 amino acids. V lost 3 bases to trimming and J lost 0 bases, with 9 bases between them. The V gene's germline CDR1 is MNHEY and CDR2 SMNVEV (reference sequence). In DNA form, the CDR3 reads TGTGCCAGCAGTTTCATGCGGAGCTCCTACAATGAGCAGTTCTTC. It is translated as CASSFMRSSYNEQFF.

The rearrangement links TRBV7-9 to TRBJ1-2, with a weak D call TRBD1 (6 bases). Germline V gene sequence: CDR1 SEHNR, CDR2 FQNEAQ (reference sequence). V lost 5 bases to trimming and J lost 14 bases, with 15 bases between them. The CDR3 sequence is 11 residues long. The CDR3 DNA sequence: TGTGCCAGCAGCCCCGGGGGGGCGTTTACCTTC. Protein sequence: CASSPGGAFTF.

The chain has TRBV5-1 and TRBJ2-1, with D perhaps matching TRBD1 or TRBD2 (7 bases each). The CDR3 is 16 amino acids. Germline CDR1 SGHRS, CDR2 YFSETQ. With 4 bases removed from V and 5 bases from J, the gap between germline ends came to 19 bases. DNA of the CDR3: TGCGCCAGCAGCCCAGGGGGGGGCGGGAACCACAATGAGCAGTTCTTC. Translated: CASSPGGGGNHNEQFF.

This clone turned up a few times. The chain couples TRBV12-3 or TRBV12-4 to TRBJ2-3; D remains unclear. Trimming shortened V by 3 bases and J by 6 bases, and 4 bases separated the two germline ends. The CDR3 is 11 amino acids. CDR3 amino acids: CASSFRDTQYF. The CDR3 DNA reads as TGTGCCAGCAGTTTTCGGGATACGCAGTATTTT.

The genes are TRBV5-1 and TRBJ2-7, with unresolved D. V was clipped by 2 bases and J by 3 bases, with 9 bases between them. This CDR3 contains 13 residues. CDR1 SGHRS and CDR2 YFSETQ come from the germline V gene. As DNA, the CDR3 is TGCGCCAGCAGCTTTACACAGAACTACGAGCAGTACTTC. As protein: CASSFTQNYEQYF.

V usage is TRBV20-1 and J usage is TRBJ2-1, with TRBD2 matching over 12 bases. V trimming: 5 bases; J trimming: 7 bases; junction bases outside the gene matches: 6. Looked up from germline, CDR1 is DFQATT and CDR2 is SNEGSKA (reference sequence). The CDR3 extends over 14 amino acids. The CDR3 region is CSASRLAGVNEQFF. CDR3 DNA sequence: TGCAGTGCTTCGAGACTAGCGGGGGTAAATGAGCAGTTCTTC.

The chain recombines TRBV20-1 with TRBJ2-4, with D possibly matching TRBD2 (5 bases). Per the germline V gene, CDR1 is DFQATT and CDR2 is SNEGSKA (reference sequence). The CDR3 loop spans 12 amino acids. Deletions cut 7 bases from V and 7 bases from J, with 14 bases between. CDR3 nucleotide sequence: TGCAGTGTTTTTTACGAGGGCAACATTCAGTACTTC. Amino acids: CSVFYEGNIQYF.

There are a few counts of this clone. CDR3 loop: CASSDTDARQYF. The CDR3 DNA reads as TGTGCCAGCAGTGACACTGACGCGAGGCAGTACTTC. The chain joins TRBV12-3 or TRBV12-4 to TRBJ2-7; D uncertain. The V end was cut by 5 bases, the J end by 9 bases, with 14 bases between. The length of the CDR3 is 12 residues.

As concerns this clone: The junction departs from the called germline gene at one end, perhaps through a read error. The J gene is TRBJ2-2, the V gene TRBV2; D gene unclear. The germline V gene has CDR1 SNHLY and CDR2 FYNNEI. CDR3 length: 14 residues. The CDR3 DNA sequence: TGTGCCAGCAGAAGTAGAGGAGTAACCGGTGAGCTGTTTTTT. This codes for CASRSRGVTGELFF.

V gene TRBV5-1 combines with J gene TRBJ2-7; no definite D call. The germline V and J ends were trimmed by 3 bases and 7 bases, with 8 bases remaining between them. This CDR3 comprises 11 residues. Germline values: CDR1 SGHRS, CDR2 YFSETQ. The CDR3 is CASSSSTEQYF. As DNA, the CDR3 is TGCGCCAGCAGCTCCTCGACGGAGCAGTACTTC.

This clone is medium-sized (0.01 to 0.1%) within its sample. The chain joins TRBV13 to TRBJ2-6, with D possibly TRBD2 on 6 matching bases. CDR3 size: 16 residues. The ends were cut back, 7 bases at V and 0 bases at J, with 13 bases in the middle. The germline gives CDR1 PRHDT, CDR2 FYEKMQ (reference sequence). The CDR3 is CASTRRGGSGANVLTF. CDR3 nucleotides: TGTGCCAGCACCCGCCGGGGAGGCTCTGGGGCCAACGTCCTGACTTTC.

The CDR3 nucleotides read TGTGCCAGCAGCCAAGATTTCAGGGTGCGGGTCAGCGAGCAGTACTTC. It is translated as CASSQDFRVRVSEQYF. The chain joins TRBV4-2 to TRBJ2-7; D is tentatively TRBD1 or TRBD2 (5 bases each). This CDR3 spans 16 amino acids. Trimming left V 0 bases short and J 6 bases short, with 18 bases between. Germline CDR1 LGHNA, CDR2 YNFKEQ.

The V gene is TRBV5-4, the J gene TRBJ1-2; weak D call: TRBD1 (6 bases). The CDR3 runs 14 residues. Trimming stripped 3 bases from V and 4 bases from J, with 13 bases between. Germline V lookup: CDR1 SGHNT, CDR2 YYREEE (reference sequence). The CDR3 bases are TGTGCCAGCAGCTCGGACAGCGAATTCTATGGCTACACCTTC. This encodes CASSSDSEFYGYTF. Drawing the rest from reference TRBV5-4 and TRBJ1-2, the complete variable domain is ETGVTQSPTHLIKTRGQQVTLRCSSQSGHNTVSWYQQALGQGPQFIFQYYREEENGRGNFPPRFSGLQFPNYSSELNVNALELDDSALYLCASSSDSEFYGYTFGSGTRLTVV.

By sample fraction, this clone is medium-sized. This chain connects TRBV15 to TRBJ1-2; D not certain. Germline assignment: CDR1 LNHNV and CDR2 YYDKDF (reference sequence). Trimming took off 0 bases at V and 7 bases at J, with 12 bases between the two ends. This CDR3 is built from 14 residues. The CDR3 protein is CATSRDQREVGYTF. CDR3 nucleotides: TGTGCCACCAGCAGAGATCAGAGGGAGGTTGGCTACACCTTC.

This clone was seen a single time. The CDR3 region is CSPGLADPPWDNEQFF. For the CDR3, the DNA is TGCAGTCCGGGACTAGCGGATCCCCCGTGGGACAATGAGCAGTTCTTC. This chain connects TRBV20-1 to TRBJ2-1; 11 nucleotides align to TRBD2. This CDR3 is built from 16 residues. The V gene's germline CDR1 is DFQATT and CDR2 SNEGSKA (reference sequence). V lost 8 bases and J lost 5; bases outside the gene matches: 14.